The source of this TCR beta chain is a study of blood T cell repertoires in COVID-19. On the study more broadly: COVID-19 samples collected from the United States, Italy and Spain covered acute and convalescent phases.

The CDR3 covers 17 residues. Germline V gene data show CDR1 as ENHRY and CDR2 as SYGVKD. V lost 6 bases and J lost 1; bases outside the gene matches: 4. This clone was observed a few times. Researchers sorted participants into cohorts using their self-reported clinical history. Assay: immunoSEQ multiplex PCR; the TCRdb copy retains only in-frame clones and omits some. The sample includes around 300,000 clones, roughly 90% of them seen just once. Sequencing was carried out using PBMCs or T cells enriched from blood (not recorded which). This sequence originates from a woman aged 60 to 75 who had recovered from COVID-19. V gene TRBV10-3 combines with J gene TRBJ1-6, with 12 bases fitting TRBD1. This chain's CDR3 is CAIRGDRGRSYNSPLHF. The CDR3 nucleotides are TGTGCCATCAGGGGGGACAGGGGGCGATCCTATAATTCACCCCTCCACTTT.